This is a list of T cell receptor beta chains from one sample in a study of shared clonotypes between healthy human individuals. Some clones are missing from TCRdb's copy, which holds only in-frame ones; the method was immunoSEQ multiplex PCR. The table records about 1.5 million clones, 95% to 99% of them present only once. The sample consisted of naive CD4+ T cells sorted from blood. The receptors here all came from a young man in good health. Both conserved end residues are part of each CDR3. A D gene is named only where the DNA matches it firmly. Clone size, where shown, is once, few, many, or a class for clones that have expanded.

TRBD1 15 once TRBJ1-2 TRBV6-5 CASKSSDREWDGYTF TGTGCCAGCAAAAGCTCGGACAGGGAGTGGGATGGCTACACCTTC
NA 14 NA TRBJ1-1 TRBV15 CATSRETGWTEAFF TGTGCCACCAGCAGAGAAACAGGGTGGACTGAAGCTTTCTTT
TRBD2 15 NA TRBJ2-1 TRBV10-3 CAISDTSGHYNEQFF TGTGCCATCAGTGATACTAGCGGGCATTACAATGAGCAGTTCTTC
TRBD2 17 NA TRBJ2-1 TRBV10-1 CASSRLAGRTSYNEQFF TGCGCCAGCAGCAGACTAGCGGGGAGAACCTCCTACAATGAGCAGTTCTTC
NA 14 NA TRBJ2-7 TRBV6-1 CASSEALRSYEQYF TGTGCCAGCAGTGAAGCGCTTCGATCCTACGAGCAGTACTTC
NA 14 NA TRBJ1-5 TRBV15 CATSRGEGGQPQHF TGTGCCACCAGCAGAGGTGAGGGGGGTCAGCCCCAGCATTTT
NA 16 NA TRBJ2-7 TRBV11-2 CASSPSPVGYGYEQYF TGTGCCAGCAGCCCTTCCCCCGTGGGGTATGGATACGAGCAGTACTTC
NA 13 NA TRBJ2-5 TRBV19 CASATPLQETQYF TGTGCCAGCGCCACTCCACTGCAAGAGACCCAGTACTTC
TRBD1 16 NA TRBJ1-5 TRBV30 CAWSVWGQGFGQPQHF TGTGCCTGGAGTGTCTGGGGACAGGGGTTCGGTCAGCCCCAGCATTTT
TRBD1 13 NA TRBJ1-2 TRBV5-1 CASSSTGGLGYTF TGCGCCAGCAGCTCGACAGGGGGTCTCGGCTACACCTTC
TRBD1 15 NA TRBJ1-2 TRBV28 CASRQGTVIAYGYTF TGTGCCAGCAGGCAAGGGACAGTCATAGCCTATGGCTACACCTTC
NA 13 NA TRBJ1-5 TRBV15 CATSFRTARPQHF TGTGCCACCAGCTTCCGGACGGCGAGGCCCCAGCATTTT
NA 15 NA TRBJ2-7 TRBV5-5 CASSLGRGRLYEQYF TGTGCCAGCAGCTTGGGCAGGGGGAGGTTGTACGAGCAGTACTTC
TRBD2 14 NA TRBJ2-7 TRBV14 CASSQYGGRNEQYF TGTGCCAGCAGCCAGTATGGCGGGAGGAACGAGCAGTACTTC
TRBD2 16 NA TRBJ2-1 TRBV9 CASSVRSSGSVNEQFF TGTGCCAGCAGCGTAAGGTCTAGCGGGAGTGTAAATGAGCAGTTCTTC
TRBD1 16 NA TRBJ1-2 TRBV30 CAWSVSPGQGIYGYTF TGTGCCTGGAGTGTAAGCCCGGGACAGGGGATCTATGGCTACACCTTC
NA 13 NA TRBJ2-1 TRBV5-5 CASSLEIYNEQFF TGTGCCAGCAGCTTGGAAATTTACAATGAGCAGTTCTTC
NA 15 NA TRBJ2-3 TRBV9 CASSPDGPRTDTQYF TGTGCCAGCAGCCCCGACGGACCCAGGACAGATACGCAGTATTTT
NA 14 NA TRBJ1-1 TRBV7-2 CASSLSGMNTEAFF TGTGCCAGCAGCTTATCGGGGATGAACACTGAAGCTTTCTTT
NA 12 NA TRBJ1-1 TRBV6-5 CASRPRDTEAFF TGTGCCAGCAGGCCTCGTGACACTGAAGCTTTCTTT
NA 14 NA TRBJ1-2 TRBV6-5 CASSYWRGTDGYTF TGTGCCAGCAGTTACTGGAGGGGGACGGATGGCTACACCTTC
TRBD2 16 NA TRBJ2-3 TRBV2 CASRIVGGDGADTQYF TGTGCCAGCCGAATCGTCGGGGGGGATGGCGCAGATACGCAGTATTTT
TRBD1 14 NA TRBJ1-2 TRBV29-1 CSVEGGQGFHGYTF TGCAGCGTTGAAGGGGGACAGGGTTTCCATGGCTACACCTTC
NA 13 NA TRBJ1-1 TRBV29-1 CSVGDRGFTEAFF TGCAGCGTTGGAGATAGGGGGTTTACTGAAGCTTTCTTT
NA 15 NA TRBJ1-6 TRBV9 CASSVELGLYSPLHF TGTGCCAGCAGCGTAGAATTGGGACTTTATTCACCCCTCCACTTT
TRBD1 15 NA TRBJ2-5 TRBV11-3 CASSPGQGIQETQYF TGTGCCAGCAGCCCGGGACAGGGGATACAAGAGACCCAGTACTTC
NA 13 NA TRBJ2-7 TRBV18 CASSPLEGYEQYF TGTGCCAGCTCACCTTTGGAGGGCTACGAGCAGTACTTC
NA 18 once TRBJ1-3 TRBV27 CASSSFYQGPLSGNTIYF TGTGCCAGCAGTTCCTTCTACCAGGGGCCCCTCTCTGGAAACACCATATATTTT
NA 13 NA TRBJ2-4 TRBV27 CASSSYSLNIQYF TGTGCCAGCAGTTCTTATTCTCTAAACATTCAGTACTTC
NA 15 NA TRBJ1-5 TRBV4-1 CASSPSALSNQPQHF TGCGCCAGCAGCCCGTCCGCCCTTAGCAATCAGCCCCAGCATTTT
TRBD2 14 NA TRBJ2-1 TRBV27 CASSLELAGNEQFF TGTGCCAGCAGTTTAGAGCTAGCGGGAAATGAGCAGTTCTTC
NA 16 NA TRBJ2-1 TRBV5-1 CASSLNGVGLHNEQFF TGCGCCAGCAGCCTGAATGGGGTGGGCCTCCACAATGAGCAGTTCTTC
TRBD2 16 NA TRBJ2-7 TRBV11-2 CASSDLRELMRGEQYF TGTGCCAGCAGCGATCTGCGGGAGTTGATGCGAGGCGAGCAGTACTTC
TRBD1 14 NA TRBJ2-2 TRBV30 CAWRGTGVTGELFF TGTGCCTGGAGGGGGACAGGGGTCACCGGGGAGCTGTTTTTT
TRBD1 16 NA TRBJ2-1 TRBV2 CASRLLDRGLNNEQFF TGTGCCAGCAGACTACTGGACAGGGGCCTAAACAATGAGCAGTTCTTC
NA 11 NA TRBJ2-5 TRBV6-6 CASRGIETQYF TGTGCCAGCCGAGGGATTGAGACCCAGTACTTC